The next 20 T cell receptor beta chains were all read from a single sample in a study of T-cell reconstitution after alpha-beta-depleted transplantation in children. It was with unique molecular identifiers that the TCRbeta library was prepared. A single record per CDR3 protein comes from TCRdb applying MiXCR to the PCR reads. The sample contains fewer than 550,000 distinct CDR3 sequences, around 15% of which appear only once. Here the sequenced sample was PBMCs, mostly from graft donor cells, taken 360 days after TCRalphabeta/CD19-depleted stem cell transplant. These receptors all come from a boy under three years old who had a stem cell transplant for Wiskott-Aldrich syndrome, so the T cells may come from the graft donor.

The chain couples TRBV7-6 to TRBJ2-5; either TRBD1 or TRBD2 may fit D (5 bases each). V lost 4 bases and J 3 bases, leaving 12 bases between the germline ends. Germline values: CDR1 SGHVS, CDR2 FNYEAQ. The CDR3 spans 14 residues. CDR3 sequence reads: CASSSRDLKETQYF. The CDR3 DNA reads as TGTGCCAGCAGCTCCCGGGACCTAAAAGAGACCCAGTACTTC. Variable domain in full (rest from reference TRBV7-6 and TRBJ2-5): GAGVSQSPRYKVTKRGQDVALRCDPISGHVSLYWYRQALGQGPEFLTYFNYEAQQDKSGLPNDRFSAERPEGSISTLTIQRTEQRDSAMYRCASSSRDLKETQYFGPGTRLLVL.

This clonotype showed up just a few times. The rearrangement links TRBV2 to TRBJ2-3; D is unresolved. The CDR3 consists of 13 residues. CDR1 is SNHLY, CDR2 FYNNEI, per germline. The V and J ends lost 7 bases and 0 bases respectively, with 8 bases between them. In DNA, the CDR3 is TGTGCCAGCAATCCTCCAAGCACAGATACGCAGTATTTT. Translating gives CASNPPSTDTQYF.

This clonotype has only a few counts. The chain links TRBV28 to TRBJ2-2; the D is unclear. CDR3 length equals 15 residues. Per germline, CDR1 MDHEN and CDR2 SYDVKM. The V end lost 3 bases, the J end lost 6 bases, and 14 bases lay between the germline ends. CDR3 loop: CASSLFPLGSGELFF. The DNA of the CDR3 is TGTGCCAGCAGTTTGTTCCCTCTAGGCTCCGGGGAGCTGTTTTTT.

The chain couples TRBV24-1 to TRBJ2-5; TRBD2 agrees at 9 bases. CDR3 length equals 16 residues. The germline V gene encodes CDR1 KGHDR and CDR2 SFDVKD. V lost 6 bases and J lost 0; bases outside the gene matches: 7. CDR3: CATSQGLAGYQETQYF. CDR3 sequence (DNA): TGTGCCACCAGTCAGGGACTAGCCGGGTACCAAGAGACCCAGTACTTC.

This chain connects TRBV10-3 to TRBJ2-7; no reliable D call. The CDR3 has 14 amino acids. CDR1 and CDR2 (germline): ENHRY, SYGVKD. V lost 3 bases, J lost 2 bases, and 11 bases lay in between. The DNA of the CDR3 is TGTGCCATCAGTGAAGCCCCCTTAACCTACGAGCAGTACTTC. This codes for CAISEAPLTYEQYF.

The chain has TRBV29-1 and TRBJ2-2, with 8 positions matching TRBD2. The germline gives CDR1 SQVTM, CDR2 ANQGSEA. Trimming took 4 bases from V and 7 from J; bases not matched to a gene: 5. The CDR3 loop spans 13 amino acids. CDR3 protein: CSVAAGVGGELFF. CDR3 nucleotide sequence: TGCAGCGTTGCAGCGGGGGTAGGCGGGGAGCTGTTTTTT.

This clonotype was seen a few times. This chain connects TRBV15 to TRBJ2-2; D tentatively fits TRBD1 or TRBD2 (6 bases each). CDR1 and CDR2 (germline): LNHNV, YYDKDF (reference sequence). Trimming stripped 3 bases from V and 3 bases from J, with 14 bases between. This CDR3 contains 16 residues. The CDR3 nucleotides read TGTGCCACCAGCAGGGTGGGGGGCCTATACACCGGGGAGCTGTTTTTT. It is translated as CATSRVGGLYTGELFF.

The chain has TRBV2 and TRBJ1-2; the D is unclear. This CDR3 has 15 residues. Trimming took off 1 base at V and 0 bases at J, with 9 bases between the two ends. From germline, CDR1 is SNHLY and CDR2 FYNNEI. The DNA for the CDR3 is TGTGCCAGCAGTGAAGGGGGAGGAGCTAACTATGGCTACACCTTC. It yields the protein CASSEGGGANYGYTF.

The chain combines TRBV30 with TRBJ2-1; a weak D match, TRBD2 (5 bases). Germline V gene data show CDR1 as GTSNPN and CDR2 as SVGIG (reference sequence). The CDR3 contains 15 residues. The V and J ends lost 1 base and 4 bases respectively, with 14 bases between them. The CDR3 DNA reads TGTGCCTGGAGTGCCGAGGGCCTCTTATACAATGAGCAGTTCTTC. Amino acid sequence: CAWSAEGLLYNEQFF. Using reference TRBV30 and TRBJ2-1 for the parts outside the CDR3, the full variable domain is SQTIHQWPATLVQPVGSPLSLECTVEGTSNPNLYWYRQAAGRGLQLLFYSVGIGQISSEVPQNLSASRPQDRQFILSSKKLLLSDSGFYLCAWSAEGLLYNEQFFGPGTRLTVL.

The rearrangement joins TRBV27 to TRBJ1-5; perhaps TRBD1 as D (5 bases). This CDR3 region has 13 residues. Germline values: CDR1 MNHEY, CDR2 SMNVEV (reference sequence). The V end was cut by 4 bases, the J end by 4 bases, with 8 bases between. The CDR3 loop reads CASSWKGNQPQHF. CDR3 in DNA: TGTGCCAGCAGTTGGAAGGGGAATCAGCCCCAGCATTTT.

The chain links TRBV11-2 to TRBJ2-5; D is ambiguous. There are 18 residues in the CDR3. V was pared by 3 bases and J by 1 base, with 21 bases between. The germline V gene encodes CDR1 SGHAT and CDR2 FQNNGV. The DNA for the CDR3 is TGTGCCAGCAGCTTTCTACCCCTTCCGTGGCGGCGCCAAGAGACCCAGTACTTC. This encodes CASSFLPLPWRRQETQYF.

This clonotype was found many times. J is TRBJ2-7 and V is TRBV10-3; D is possibly TRBD2 (5 bases). The CDR3 covers 12 residues. The germline CDR1 and CDR2 sequences are ENHRY and SYGVKD. V lost 10 bases, J lost 0 bases, and 10 bases lay in between. CDR3 coding DNA: TGTGCCACGGAAGGAGGCTCCTACGAGCAGTACTTC. Translating it yields CATEGGSYEQYF.

Only one count was recorded for this clonotype. V gene TRBV5-1 combines with J gene TRBJ2-3; D call uncertain. Trimming removed 0 bases at V and 2 bases at J, with 13 bases between. Germline V gene lookup returns CDR1 SGHRS and CDR2 YFSETQ. The CDR3 is made up of 16 amino acids. The CDR3 DNA reads as TGCGCCAGCAGCTTGGCCTTGGGCCGCAACACAGATACGCAGTATTTT. The encoded protein is CASSLALGRNTDTQYF. The whole variable domain, filled in from reference TRBV5-1 and TRBJ2-3, reads KAGVTQTPRYLIKTRGQQVTLSCSPISGHRSVSWYQQTPGQGLQFLFEYFSETQRNKGNFPGRFSGRQFSNSRSEMNVSTLELGDSALYLCASSLALGRNTDTQYFGPGTRLTVL.

The rearrangement links TRBV18 to TRBJ2-1, with D perhaps matching TRBD1 or TRBD2 (5 bases each). The CDR3 is 16 amino acids. Trimming shortened V by 3 bases and J by 0 bases, and 12 bases separated the two germline ends. The V gene's germline CDR1 is KGHSH and CDR2 LQKENI. CDR3 amino acids: CASSPGVGSSYNEQFF. The CDR3, as DNA: TGTGCCAGCTCACCGGGGGTAGGGAGCTCCTACAATGAGCAGTTCTTC.

This clonotype turned up a few times. V is TRBV7-2 and J is TRBJ2-7; D is possibly TRBD1 (6 bases). Germline lookup yields CDR1 SGHTA and CDR2 FQGNSA. This CDR3 is 14 amino acids long. Trimming cost V 6 bases and J 4 bases, with 16 bases left between them. CDR3 amino acids: CASSLTGTSYEQYF. The CDR3 coding sequence is TGTGCCAGCAGTTTAACCGGGACATCGTACGAGCAGTACTTC. The full variable domain, completed using reference TRBV7-2 and TRBJ2-7, is GAGVSQSPSNKVTEKGKDVELRCDPISGHTALYWYRQSLGQGLEFLIYFQGNSAPDKSGLPSDRFSAERTGGSVSTLTIQRTQQEDSAVYLCASSLTGTSYEQYFGPGTRLTVT.

This clonotype appeared a single time. The chain joins TRBV20-1 to TRBJ2-5, with D perhaps TRBD2 (6 bases). With 3 bases removed from V and 4 bases from J, the gap between germline ends came to 12 bases. Germline-derived CDR1 and CDR2 are DFQATT and SNEGSKA (reference sequence). This CDR3 region has 13 residues. CDR3 DNA sequence: TGCAGTGCTAGTCCCGGGACTGGAGAGACCCAGTACTTC. This encodes CSASPGTGETQYF.

This clonotype appeared a few times. This chain links TRBV27 with TRBJ2-1; D not resolved. The V gene lost 8 bases and the J gene lost 8 bases, with 7 bases spanning the gap. The CDR3 loop spans 10 amino acids. From germline, CDR1 is MNHEY and CDR2 SMNVEV (reference sequence). CDR3 DNA: TGTGCCAGCCATCTCCATGAGCAGTTCTTC. Protein sequence: CASHLHEQFF.

The V gene is TRBV2, the J gene TRBJ2-6; D tentatively reads TRBD1 or TRBD2 (5 bases each). The CDR3 spans 15 residues. The germline gives CDR1 SNHLY, CDR2 FYNNEI. V lost 4 bases to trimming and J lost 2 bases, with 9 bases between them. Here the CDR3 reads CASSAGTAGANVLTF. The DNA for the CDR3 is TGTGCCAGCAGTGCGGGGACCGCTGGGGCCAACGTCCTGACTTTC.

As DNA, the CDR3 is TGCGCCAGCAGCCATTCTACCGGGCTGCCCTACAATGAGCAGTTCTTC. It translates to CASSHSTGLPYNEQFF. V gene TRBV4-3 combines with J gene TRBJ2-1; D is ambiguous. The V end lost 3 bases, the J end lost 2 bases, and 14 bases lay between the germline ends. Germline V CDR1 and CDR2: LGHNA, YSLEER. This CDR3 spans 16 amino acids.

The chain links TRBV5-1 to TRBJ2-7; no firm D call. Trimming removed 0 bases from V and 3 bases from J, with 13 bases in between. Germline V lookup: CDR1 SGHRS, CDR2 YFSETQ. The CDR3 loop spans 15 amino acids. The CDR3 protein is CASSLAAQYSYEQYF. The CDR3 DNA is TGCGCCAGCAGCTTGGCCGCTCAATACAGCTACGAGCAGTACTTC.